The 8 T cell receptor beta chains below come from one sample, sequenced in a study of neurological immune-mediated disorders. Each CDR3 protein gets one entry after TCRdb re-called the 5' RACE reads with MiXCR. Of tens of thousands of distinct CDR3 sequences listed, less than 25% are singletons. Time point here: technical triplicate 2. Specimen: PBMCs. These receptors originate from a man in his fifties or sixties with HTLV-1-associated myelopathy (HAM/TSP).

The gene calls are TRBV10-2 and TRBJ2-7, with D perhaps matching TRBD1 or TRBD2 (5 bases each). Trimming pared 10 bases from V and 6 bases from J, leaving 19 bases between. The germline gives CDR1 WSHSY, CDR2 SAAADI. The length of the CDR3 is 13 residues. The CDR3, as DNA: TGCGCCACTCTAACTGGGGGTGGACTCGAGCAGTACTTC. It encodes CATLTGGGLEQYF.

V is TRBV5-1 and J is TRBJ2-5; TRBD2 aligns across 10 bases. Germline CDR1 SGHRS, CDR2 YFSETQ. J gave up 5 bases and V 2 bases, and 6 bases lay outside the gene matches. The CDR3 contains 15 residues. The CDR3 loop reads CASSFQGLARETQYF. DNA for the CDR3: TGCGCCAGCAGCTTCCAGGGACTAGCGCGGGAGACCCAGTACTTC.

This clonotype was found many times. The chain is built from TRBV3-1 and TRBJ1-6; D gene ambiguous. Germline values: CDR1 LGHDT, CDR2 YNNKEL (reference sequence). The CDR3 covers 13 residues. V was cut by 4 bases and J by 9 bases, with 10 bases left in between. CDR3 protein: CASSPPQGSPLHF. The CDR3 DNA reads TGTGCCAGCAGCCCTCCACAAGGTTCACCCCTCCACTTT.

The J gene is TRBJ2-1, the V gene TRBV15; D not resolved. The CDR3 is 13 residues long. Looked up from germline, CDR1 is LNHNV and CDR2 is YYDKDF (reference sequence). V lost 4 bases and J lost 4, with 8 bases in between. The DNA for the CDR3 is TGTGCCACCAGCACAAACAAATACAATGAGCAGTTCTTC. It translates to CATSTNKYNEQFF. Supplemented by reference TRBV15 and TRBJ2-1, the full variable domain reads DAMVIQNPRYQVTQFGKPVTLSCSQTLNHNVMYWYQQKSSQAPKLLFHYYDKDFNNEADTPDNFQSRRPNTSFCFLDIRSPGLGDTAMYLCATSTNKYNEQFFGPGTRLTVL.

About this clonotype: This is likely a read error, given that the CDR3 carries no conserved phenylalanine or tryptophan at its end. No DNA is shown, since the ends of the CDR3 on it are uncertain; the CDR3 is the one TCRdb lists. Here the CDR3 reads CASSSSGNTGELIL. The rearrangement links TRBV9 to TRBJ2-2; the DNA was not used to check the table's D call, TRBD2. Germline CDR1 is SGDLS and CDR2 is YYNGEE. The CDR3 length equals 14 residues, ends included.

There are many counts of this clonotype. This chain connects TRBV20-1 to TRBJ2-1; D is undetermined. Germline values: CDR1 DFQATT, CDR2 SNEGSKA (reference sequence). This CDR3 is built from 9 residues. V was trimmed by 3 bases and J by 9 bases, leaving 3 bases between them. The CDR3 is CSARGEQFF. The CDR3 coding sequence is TGCAGTGCTAGGGGTGAGCAGTTCTTC.

In its sample, this clonotype was seen many times. This chain uses TRBV5-1 with TRBJ2-7; TRBD1 is a possible D gene (5 bases). Looked up from germline, CDR1 is SGHRS and CDR2 is YFSETQ. The CDR3 contains 11 residues. The V gene lost 5 bases and the J gene lost 5 bases, with 8 bases spanning the gap. CDR3 amino acids: CASRGAHEQYF. The CDR3 coding sequence is TGCGCCAGCAGAGGGGCGCACGAGCAGTACTTC. Complete variable domain (other parts from reference TRBV5-1 and TRBJ2-7): KAGVTQTPRYLIKTRGQQVTLSCSPISGHRSVSWYQQTPGQGLQFLFEYFSETQRNKGNFPGRFSGRQFSNSRSEMNVSTLELGDSALYLCASRGAHEQYFGPGTRLTVT.

The J gene is TRBJ2-7, the V gene TRBV6-5; D is perhaps TRBD1 (6 bases). The CDR3 sequence is 13 residues long. Germline CDR1 MNHEY, CDR2 SVGAGI. Trimming cost V 5 bases and J 1 base, with 9 bases left between them. The CDR3 coding sequence is TGTGCCAGCAGTCAGGGGTTGTCCTACGAGCAGTACTTC. It codes for CASSQGLSYEQYF.